This T cell receptor beta chain derives from a study of identifying expanded T cells in peripheral blood. The V gene's germline CDR1 is LNHDA and CDR2 SQIVND (reference sequence). The CDR3 loop spans 13 amino acids. Trimming took 7 bases from V and 6 from J; bases not matched to a gene: 6. Libraries were prepared by immunoSEQ multiplex PCR; TCRdb keeps only in-frame clonotypes and omits some of them. The sample consists of some 76,000 clones, 90% of them appearing once. This TCR derives from a person aged 18 to 69 in good health. The V gene is TRBV19, the J gene TRBJ2-1; 7 positions match TRBD1. The sequenced sample was blood. The CDR3 nucleotides read TGTGCCAGTATTGGAGAGGGGGCCAATGAGCAGTTCTTC. The encoded protein is CASIGEGANEQFF.